The 30 T cell receptor beta chains below come from one sample, sequenced in a study of shared clonotypes between healthy human individuals. Here immunoSEQ multiplex PCR was the method, and the copy in TCRdb shows in-frame clones only, minus some. The repertoire holds approximately 620,000 clones, with about 96% as singletons. Material: naive CD4+ T cells sorted from blood. Documented subset: CD45RA+ positively selected. The receptors were sampled from a woman in her thirties in good health.

This clone has just one count. The V call is TRBV6-6, the J call TRBJ2-3; 10 bases agree with TRBD2. The CDR3 is made up of 15 amino acids. The J segment lost 8 bases and the V segment lost 3 bases, leaving 8 bases of the junction unmatched. Germline V lookup: CDR1 MNHNY, CDR2 SVGAGI (reference sequence). CDR3 bases: TGTGCCAGCAGTTATATTGGGCTAGCGGGAGTTACGCAGTATTTT. Residues: CASSYIGLAGVTQYF.

The chain has TRBV5-6 and TRBJ2-1, with D hard to call. Germline V gives CDR1 SGHDT, CDR2 YYEEEE. The CDR3 is 13 amino acids. V was pared by 5 bases and J by 8 bases, with 14 bases between. The DNA for the CDR3 is TGTGCCAGCAGGGGTGATTTTCGCGATGAGCAGTTCTTC. As protein: CASRGDFRDEQFF.

This chain uses TRBV11-2 with TRBJ2-7, with no clear D. Germline values: CDR1 SGHAT, CDR2 FQNNGV. With 0 bases removed from V and 3 bases from J, the gap between germline ends came to 3 bases. The CDR3 consists of 12 residues. This CDR3 is CASSLDIYEQYF. The DNA for the CDR3 is TGTGCCAGCAGCTTAGATATCTACGAGCAGTACTTC.

The chain joins TRBV18 to TRBJ2-3, with unresolved D. V dropped 2 bases and J dropped 5 bases, with 8 bases sitting between them. CDR1 and CDR2 from the germline V gene are KGHSH and LQKENI. There are 13 residues in the CDR3. The CDR3, as DNA: TGTGCCAGCTCACCAAATAGGGAAGATACGCAGTATTTT. As protein: CASSPNREDTQYF.

The J gene is TRBJ2-5, the V gene TRBV6-5; the D gene is possibly TRBD2 (6 bases). The CDR3 is made up of 13 amino acids. V was shortened by 5 bases and J by 9 bases, with 16 bases between the two germline ends. Germline V gene data show CDR1 as MNHEY and CDR2 as SVGAGI. The CDR3 is CASSAGTLGAQYF. The DNA for the CDR3 is TGTGCCAGCAGTGCCGGGACTCTGGGTGCCCAGTACTTC.

The chain carries TRBV29-1 and TRBJ2-1, with 8 bases lining up with TRBD2. V lost 7 bases, J lost 10 bases, and 9 bases stayed unmatched. Germline assignment: CDR1 SQVTM and CDR2 ANQGSEA. The CDR3 is 12 amino acids. The CDR3 DNA sequence: TGCAGCGGCGGGGGGACCTCGTGGGAGCAGTTCTTC. Translation gives CSGGGTSWEQFF.

V gene TRBV5-6 combines with J gene TRBJ2-1; D not resolved. V lost 4 bases, J lost 0 bases, and 14 bases lay in between. CDR1 and CDR2 from the germline V gene are SGHDT and YYEEEE. The CDR3 is made up of 16 amino acids. Here the CDR3 reads CASSPRWQSSYNEQFF. DNA of the CDR3: TGTGCCAGCAGCCCCCGTTGGCAGAGCTCCTACAATGAGCAGTTCTTC.

The chain links TRBV5-1 to TRBJ2-3; TRBD2 matches at 10 bases. Germline V gene data show CDR1 as SGHRS and CDR2 as YFSETQ. The V and J ends lost 7 bases and 4 bases, in that order; junction bases with no gene match: 12. There are 16 residues in the CDR3. The CDR3 nucleotides read TGCGCCAGCGCCCTGGGTAGCGGGGGGTATCCAGATACGCAGTATTTT. Protein: CASALGSGGYPDTQYF.

V and J are TRBV6-1 and TRBJ2-7; the D gene is possibly TRBD2 (5 bases). From germline, CDR1 is MNHNS and CDR2 SASEGT. Between the trimmed V and J ends, which lost 7 bases and 6 bases, there was a span of 16 bases. The CDR3 has 13 amino acids. The CDR3 DNA reads as TGTGCCAGCACAAGGGAGTTGGTTAGCGAGCAGTACTTC. This translates into CASTRELVSEQYF.

This chain uses TRBV29-1 with TRBJ2-2; D perhaps matches TRBD2 (6 bases). This CDR3 spans 12 amino acids. V was cut by 6 bases and J by 7 bases, with 12 bases left in between. Germline loops: CDR1 SQVTM, CDR2 ANQGSEA. CDR3 coding DNA: TGCAGCGTGGCGGGACTGGTCGGGGAGCTGTTTTTT. This codes for CSVAGLVGELFF.

The V gene is TRBV18, the J gene TRBJ2-5; 9 bases are shared with TRBD1. The CDR3 is made up of 14 amino acids. V lost 6 bases to trimming and J lost 5 bases; unmatched junction nucleotides: 7. Looked up from germline, CDR1 is KGHSH and CDR2 is LQKENI. The CDR3 DNA is TGTGCCAGCTCCACAGGGGGCGCGGTGGAGACCCAGTACTTC. It is translated as CASSTGGAVETQYF.

CDR3 sequence reads: CASSVVSGFEQYF. As DNA, the CDR3 is TGTGCCAGCAGCGTAGTTTCCGGGTTTGAGCAGTACTTC. This chain joins TRBV9 and TRBJ2-7; D remains ambiguous. The CDR3 has 13 amino acids. Trimming removed 0 bases at V and 7 bases at J, with 11 bases between. The germline V gene encodes CDR1 SGDLS and CDR2 YYNGEE.

The V and J genes are TRBV5-1 and TRBJ1-1; D not certain. The germline V gene encodes CDR1 SGHRS and CDR2 YFSETQ. The CDR3 has 14 amino acids. Between the trimmed V and J ends, which lost 3 bases and 0 bases, there was a span of 9 bases. The chain's CDR3 is CASSWAEMNTEAFF. As DNA, the CDR3 is TGCGCCAGCAGCTGGGCGGAGATGAACACTGAAGCTTTCTTT.

The chain has TRBV6-1 and TRBJ1-5; D not certain. Trimming removed 3 bases from V and 12 bases from J, with 18 bases in between. Germline lookup yields CDR1 MNHNS and CDR2 SASEGT. The CDR3 runs to 14 residues. DNA for the CDR3: TGTGCCAGCAGTGAGACCGACCCGTTGGTGGACCAGCATTTT. It is translated as CASSETDPLVDQHF.

This rearrangement joins TRBV4-1 to TRBJ1-2; D is unresolved. The CDR3 is 14 residues long. Germline V gene data show CDR1 as MGHRA and CDR2 as YSYEKL. The ends were cut back, 1 base at V and 6 bases at J, with 12 bases in the middle. The CDR3 reads CASSQALPTHGYTF. CDR3 in DNA: TGCGCCAGCAGCCAAGCCCTCCCTACCCATGGCTACACCTTC.

The chain has TRBV7-9 and TRBJ1-5; TRBD1 aligns across 7 bases. Germline CDR1 is SEHNR and CDR2 is FQNEAQ (reference sequence). This CDR3 has 15 amino acids. V was pared by 1 base and J by 2 bases, with 2 bases of the junction left unmatched. The CDR3 here is CASSLEGAGNQPQHF. CDR3 in DNA: TGTGCCAGCAGCTTAGAGGGGGCAGGCAATCAGCCCCAGCATTTT.

The genes are TRBV28 and TRBJ2-2; D remains unclear. V lost 8 bases, J lost 1 base, and 14 bases lay in between. The CDR3 sequence is 15 residues long. Per the germline V gene, CDR1 is MDHEN and CDR2 is SYDVKM. The CDR3 sequence: CASFEPQVNTGELFF. For the CDR3, the DNA is TGTGCCAGCTTCGAGCCTCAGGTGAACACCGGGGAGCTGTTTTTT.

The V gene is TRBV5-1, the J gene TRBJ2-5, with D perhaps matching TRBD1 (6 bases). Germline V gives CDR1 SGHRS, CDR2 YFSETQ. The CDR3 has 17 amino acids. Deletions cut 1 base from V and 3 bases from J, with 19 bases between. CDR3 in amino acids: CASSLRAGVSREETQYF. The CDR3, as DNA: TGCGCCAGCAGCTTGAGAGCAGGGGTTTCCCGGGAAGAGACCCAGTACTTC.

The J gene is TRBJ2-3, the V gene TRBV6-1; possible D gene TRBD2, 6 bases. This CDR3 spans 15 amino acids. CDR1 and CDR2 from the germline V gene are MNHNS and SASEGT. Trimming shortened V by 7 bases and J by 5 bases, and 19 bases separated the two germline ends. The DNA for the CDR3 is TGTGCCAGCAAGGAGGGGACCCAGGTTGGAGATACGCAGTATTTT. This gives the protein CASKEGTQVGDTQYF.

The chain joins TRBV28 to TRBJ1-2; tentative D call: TRBD1 (6 bases). CDR3 length equals 14 residues. Germline V lookup: CDR1 MDHEN, CDR2 SYDVKM. V lost 2 bases to trimming and J lost 4 bases, with 11 bases between them. CDR3 coding DNA: TGTGCCAGCAGTTTAACAGGGAGGGGCTATGGCTACACCTTC. Protein product: CASSLTGRGYGYTF.

The chain employs TRBV4-1 and TRBJ2-7; unclear D gene. V lost 1 base to trimming and J lost 2 bases, with 9 bases between them. CDR1 MGHRA and CDR2 YSYEKL come from the germline V gene. The CDR3 sequence is 14 residues long. The CDR3: CASSQVRAPYEQYF. The CDR3 DNA is TGCGCCAGCAGCCAAGTAAGGGCGCCCTACGAGCAGTACTTC.

The chain combines TRBV18 with TRBJ1-3, with a weak D call TRBD1 (6 bases). Germline lookup yields CDR1 KGHSH and CDR2 LQKENI. CDR3 length: 16 residues. The V end was cut by 3 bases, the J end by 0 bases, with 12 bases between. The CDR3 region is CASSPRGPNSGNTIYF. As DNA, the CDR3 is TGTGCCAGCTCACCCAGGGGACCTAACTCTGGAAACACCATATATTTT.

The V call is TRBV11-2, the J call TRBJ2-2; D might be TRBD2 (6 bases). Deletions cut 5 bases from V and 0 bases from J, with 13 bases between. The CDR3 consists of 16 residues. Germline lookup yields CDR1 SGHAT and CDR2 FQNNGV. The CDR3 is CASSAWAGPNTGELFF. CDR3 nucleotides: TGTGCCAGCAGCGCCTGGGCGGGACCGAACACCGGGGAGCTGTTTTTT. The whole variable domain, remainder taken from reference TRBV11-2 and TRBJ2-2, is EAGVAQSPRYKIIEKRQSVAFWCNPISGHATLYWYQQILGQGPKLLIQFQNNGVVDDSQLPKDRFSAERLKGVDSTLKIQPAKLEDSAVYLCASSAWAGPNTGELFFGEGSRLTVL.

The chain is built from TRBV6-1 and TRBJ2-1, with a possible D match to TRBD2 (6 bases). This CDR3 has 16 amino acids. V dropped 0 bases and J dropped 6 bases, with 15 bases sitting between them. Germline CDR1 is MNHNS and CDR2 is SASEGT. The CDR3, as DNA: TGTGCCAGCAGTGAAGCGCTTCTGTCGGGAGTCAATGAGCAGTTCTTC. This codes for CASSEALLSGVNEQFF.

The chain is built from TRBV5-6 and TRBJ2-3; no clear D gene. This CDR3 is 15 amino acids long. The V gene lost 5 bases and the J gene lost 0 bases, with 13 bases spanning the gap. Germline V lookup: CDR1 SGHDT, CDR2 YYEEEE. In DNA, the CDR3 is TGTGCCAGCAGTCCTACGGCAGCGAGCACAGATACGCAGTATTTT. It encodes CASSPTAASTDTQYF.

V is TRBV4-1 and J is TRBJ2-3; D possibly corresponds to TRBD2 (5 bases). V was pared by 3 bases and J by 2 bases, with 15 bases between. CDR1 is MGHRA and CDR2 is YSYEKL in the germline V gene. This CDR3 comprises 16 residues. CDR3 bases: TGCGCCAGCAGCCAGGCTCAACTAGGATTCACAGATACGCAGTATTTT. Protein sequence: CASSQAQLGFTDTQYF.

The chain combines TRBV28 with TRBJ2-3, with a weak D call TRBD1 (5 bases). The germline CDR1 and CDR2 sequences are MDHEN and SYDVKM. V was trimmed by 2 bases and J by 8 bases, leaving 14 bases between them. This CDR3 has 14 amino acids. This chain's CDR3 is CASSLRGPSSTQYF. The DNA for the CDR3 is TGTGCCAGCAGTTTAAGGGGTCCCTCATCTACGCAGTATTTT.

This chain connects TRBV30 to TRBJ1-2; 9 bases agree with TRBD1. J gave up 12 bases and V 3 bases, and 11 bases lay outside the gene matches. Germline V gene sequence: CDR1 GTSNPN, CDR2 SVGIG (reference sequence). This CDR3 is 13 amino acids long. CDR3 loop: CAWSYGTGRGDTF. For the CDR3, the DNA is TGTGCCTGGAGCTATGGGACAGGGAGGGGGGACACCTTC.

This chain joins TRBV2 and TRBJ1-6; D remains ambiguous. Germline loops: CDR1 SNHLY, CDR2 FYNNEI. Trimming pared 7 bases from V and 10 bases from J, leaving 8 bases between. This CDR3 has 11 amino acids. For the CDR3, the DNA is TGTGCCAGCAATAGGCGGTCACCCCTCCACTTT. Translated, it gives CASNRRSPLHF.

The V and J genes are TRBV5-1 and TRBJ2-7; 10 bases line up with TRBD1. Unmatched junction bases numbered 16, after V lost 3 bases and J lost 4 bases. This CDR3 region has 18 residues. Germline V gene sequence: CDR1 SGHRS, CDR2 YFSETQ. The CDR3 loop is CASSWIPNSGTGEYEQYF. CDR3 coding DNA: TGCGCCAGCAGCTGGATCCCCAACTCCGGGACAGGGGAATACGAGCAGTACTTC.